Listed below are T cell receptor beta chains from one sample, sequenced in a study of cytomegalovirus exposure and HLA in healthy donors. Repertoires were generated with immunoSEQ multiplex PCR, while TCRdb's copy carries only in-frame clones and drops some. Of approximately 100,000 clones in the sample, about 88% were seen once. Material: PBMCs. These receptors all stem from a woman under 30 in good health and CMV-seropositive. Each CDR3 is given with its conserved first and last residue. Fields, in order: CDR3 length, clone size, J gene, V gene, D gene, CDR3 protein, CDR3 DNA. A D gene is named only where the DNA matches it firmly. Clone sizes are given selectively: once, few, many, or a class where the clone is expanded.

cdr3_length: 15; clone_size: -; j_call: TRBJ1-2; v_call: TRBV6-5; d_call: TRBD1; cdr3_aa: CASSYSRGRNYGYTF; cdr3_nt: TGTGCCAGCAGTTACTCGAGGGGGCGCAACTATGGCTACACCTTC
cdr3_length: 12; clone_size: few; j_call: TRBJ1-1; v_call: TRBV10-3; d_call: TRBD1; cdr3_aa: CAISEGDREAFF; cdr3_nt: TGTGCCATCAGTGAGGGGGACAGAGAAGCTTTCTTT
cdr3_length: 14; clone_size: -; j_call: TRBJ2-5; v_call: TRBV7-6; d_call: -; cdr3_aa: CASSLAEGTETQYF; cdr3_nt: TGTGCCAGCAGCTTAGCAGAGGGAACCGAGACCCAGTACTTC
cdr3_length: 16; clone_size: -; j_call: TRBJ2-7; v_call: TRBV7-8; d_call: TRBD1; cdr3_aa: CASSLGGQGGVSEQYF; cdr3_nt: TGTGCCAGCAGCTTAGGGGGACAGGGGGGGGTTAGCGAGCAGTACTTC
cdr3_length: 15; clone_size: -; j_call: TRBJ2-1; v_call: TRBV11-2; d_call: -; cdr3_aa: CASSLGTASYNEQFF; cdr3_nt: TGTGCCAGCAGCTTAGGGACAGCCTCCTACAATGAGCAGTTCTTC
cdr3_length: 16; clone_size: once; j_call: TRBJ2-5; v_call: TRBV5-4; d_call: -; cdr3_aa: CASSLGPAAVQETQYF; cdr3_nt: TGTGCCAGCAGCTTGGGCCCAGCGGCCGTCCAAGAGACCCAGTACTTC
cdr3_length: 15; clone_size: -; j_call: TRBJ1-2; v_call: TRBV28; d_call: TRBD1; cdr3_aa: CASTAGSRGYYGYTF; cdr3_nt: TGTGCCAGCACTGCGGGGAGCAGGGGGTACTATGGCTACACCTTC
cdr3_length: 15; clone_size: -; j_call: TRBJ1-1; v_call: TRBV7-9; d_call: TRBD1; cdr3_aa: CASSSLRQGGTEAFF; cdr3_nt: TGTGCCAGCAGCTCCCTTCGACAGGGAGGCACTGAAGCTTTCTTT
cdr3_length: 12; clone_size: -; j_call: TRBJ2-3; v_call: TRBV28; d_call: -; cdr3_aa: CASESWTDTQYF; cdr3_nt: TGTGCCAGCGAGAGCTGGACAGATACGCAGTATTTT
cdr3_length: 14; clone_size: -; j_call: TRBJ1-5; v_call: TRBV2; d_call: -; cdr3_aa: CASTRDISNQPQHF; cdr3_nt: TGTGCCAGCACACGGGACATTAGCAATCAGCCCCAGCATTTT
cdr3_length: 14; clone_size: -; j_call: TRBJ2-3; v_call: TRBV13; d_call: -; cdr3_aa: CASSLVPNTDTQYF; cdr3_nt: TGTGCCAGCAGCTTAGTCCCCAACACAGATACGCAGTATTTT
cdr3_length: 14; clone_size: -; j_call: TRBJ1-1; v_call: TRBV4-1; d_call: TRBD1; cdr3_aa: CASSQPGQISGAFF; cdr3_nt: TGCGCCAGCAGCCAGCCGGGACAGATCTCCGGGGCTTTCTTT
cdr3_length: 12; clone_size: -; j_call: TRBJ1-1; v_call: TRBV2; d_call: TRBD1; cdr3_aa: CASRGTVTEAFF; cdr3_nt: TGTGCCAGCAGGGGGACAGTCACTGAAGCTTTCTTT
cdr3_length: 16; clone_size: -; j_call: TRBJ1-6; v_call: TRBV6-6; d_call: TRBD1; cdr3_aa: CASSYLGQGVNSPLHF; cdr3_nt: TGTGCCAGCAGTTACTTGGGGCAGGGGGTCAATTCACCCCTCCACTTT
cdr3_length: 14; clone_size: -; j_call: TRBJ1-1; v_call: TRBV12-5; d_call: TRBD1; cdr3_aa: CASGLTTGVSEAFF; cdr3_nt: TGTGCTAGTGGTTTGACGACAGGGGTCTCTGAAGCTTTCTTT
cdr3_length: 15; clone_size: -; j_call: TRBJ2-2; v_call: TRBV9; d_call: -; cdr3_aa: CASSLQGDLAGELFF; cdr3_nt: TGTGCCAGCAGCCTACAGGGCGATTTGGCCGGGGAGCTGTTTTTT
cdr3_length: 15; clone_size: -; j_call: TRBJ1-6; v_call: TRBV7-9; d_call: TRBD1; cdr3_aa: CASSLGGTGNSPLHF; cdr3_nt: TGTGCCAGCAGCTTGGGAGGGACAGGGAATTCACCCCTCCACTTT
cdr3_length: 18; clone_size: once; j_call: TRBJ2-3; v_call: TRBV9; d_call: TRBD2; cdr3_aa: CASSPRYERGIYRDTQYF; cdr3_nt: TGTGCCAGCAGCCCCCGATATGAGCGGGGGATCTATCGGGATACGCAGTATTTT
cdr3_length: 15; clone_size: -; j_call: TRBJ1-2; v_call: TRBV4-3; d_call: TRBD1; cdr3_aa: CASSRSDRGSDGYTF; cdr3_nt: TGCGCCAGCAGCCGTTCGGACAGGGGGTCGGATGGCTACACCTTC
cdr3_length: 14; clone_size: -; j_call: TRBJ2-1; v_call: TRBV10-3; d_call: TRBD2; cdr3_aa: CATLGTSGGYEQFF; cdr3_nt: TGTGCCACCCTGGGGACTAGCGGGGGTTATGAGCAGTTCTTC
cdr3_length: 14; clone_size: -; j_call: TRBJ2-6; v_call: TRBV21-1; d_call: -; cdr3_aa: CASSKVGGANVLTF; cdr3_nt: TGTGCCAGCAGCAAAGTTGGCGGGGCCAACGTCCTGACTTTC
cdr3_length: 14; clone_size: once; j_call: TRBJ1-1; v_call: TRBV19; d_call: TRBD1; cdr3_aa: CASSPRPQGAEAFF; cdr3_nt: TGTGCCAGTAGTCCCCGCCCCCAGGGGGCTGAAGCTTTCTTT
cdr3_length: 16; clone_size: -; j_call: TRBJ1-1; v_call: TRBV4-1; d_call: -; cdr3_aa: CASSQGEAQVNTEAFF; cdr3_nt: TGCGCCAGCAGCCAAGGAGAGGCACAGGTCAACACTGAAGCTTTCTTT
cdr3_length: 15; clone_size: -; j_call: TRBJ2-1; v_call: TRBV9; d_call: TRBD1; cdr3_aa: CASSGGSGGKDEQFF; cdr3_nt: TGTGCCAGCAGCGGGGGGTCAGGGGGTAAGGATGAGCAGTTCTTC
cdr3_length: 14; clone_size: -; j_call: TRBJ2-2; v_call: TRBV6-5; d_call: TRBD2; cdr3_aa: CASSISGGAGELFF; cdr3_nt: TGTGCCAGCAGTATCAGCGGGGGGGCCGGGGAGCTGTTTTTT
cdr3_length: 13; clone_size: few; j_call: TRBJ1-2; v_call: TRBV6-5; d_call: TRBD1; cdr3_aa: CASSYGQGKGYTF; cdr3_nt: TGTGCCAGCAGTTACGGACAGGGGAAAGGCTACACCTTC
cdr3_length: 15; clone_size: -; j_call: TRBJ1-6; v_call: TRBV7-2; d_call: -; cdr3_aa: CASSLRQSYNSPLHF; cdr3_nt: TGTGCCAGCAGCTTGCGGCAGTCTTATAATTCACCCCTCCACTTT